This entry lists 17 T cell receptor beta chains sequenced from one sample in a study of vaccination and CD4 T cells after COVID-19. Antigens for these TCRs are unknown. An Oncomine TCR Beta short-read assay was used to sequence the DNA from cultured CD4+ T cells. TCRdb reanalysed the PCR reads using MiXCR and keeps one entry per CDR3 protein. This sample carries some 18,000 distinct CDR3 sequences, about 56% of them seen once, and the ten largest clones take roughly a tenth. Specified treatment: approximately 10-day PBMC culture with coronavirus spike peptide pools or control peptides (ViraFEST assay). The sequenced material came from CD4+ T cells from blood, cultured in vitro. The receptor set was obtained from a human donor who had recovered from COVID-19.

This clonotype was counted between two and nine times. The chain recombines TRBV20-1 with TRBJ1-1; 10 nucleotides align to TRBD1. V dropped 3 bases and J dropped 6; count of bases not matched to a gene: 7. This CDR3 contains 14 residues. CDR1 and CDR2 (germline): DFQATT, SNEGSKA (reference sequence). The CDR3 sequence: CSARGDRGIAEAFF. In DNA, the CDR3 is TGCAGTGCTAGGGGGGACAGGGGAATCGCTGAAGCTTTCTTT.

This clonotype was seen a handful of times. This chain links TRBV19 with TRBJ1-2; maybe TRBD1 (6 bases). Deletions cut 4 bases from V and 7 bases from J, with 13 bases between. Germline V lookup: CDR1 LNHDA, CDR2 SQIVND (reference sequence). This CDR3 is built from 13 residues. Written as DNA, the CDR3 is TGTGCCAGTAGTACCCAGGGGAAGGGTGGCTACACCTTC. Its protein product is CASSTQGKGGYTF.

The V gene is TRBV20-1, the J gene TRBJ1-5; TRBD1 is a possible D gene (5 bases). CDR3 length equals 16 residues. CDR1 is DFQATT and CDR2 is SNEGSKA in the germline V gene (reference sequence). Trimming took 0 bases from V and 2 from J, leaving 14 bases between them. CDR3 coding DNA: TGCAGTGCTAGAGATTGGAGGATGGGGGGCAATCAGCCCCAGCATTTT. It codes for CSARDWRMGGNQPQHF.

This clonotype was seen more than once but under ten times. The chain links TRBV20-1 to TRBJ1-3; D is perhaps TRBD1 (6 bases). The CDR3 loop spans 14 amino acids. V shed 4 bases and J shed 0 bases, with 10 bases lying between them. Germline V gene lookup returns CDR1 DFQATT and CDR2 SNEGSKA (reference sequence). DNA of the CDR3: TGCAGTGCTAAGGGACACTCCTCTGGAAACACCATATATTTT. Its translation: CSAKGHSSGNTIYF.

This chain joins TRBV20-1 and TRBJ2-3; tentative D call: TRBD2 (6 bases). The CDR3 totals 18 residues. Between the trimmed V and J ends, which lost 5 bases and 2 bases, there was a span of 26 bases. CDR1 is DFQATT and CDR2 is SNEGSKA in the germline V gene (reference sequence). CDR3 protein: CSAAGPRRRLAHTDTQYF. DNA of the CDR3: TGCAGTGCTGCCGGGCCAAGGAGGCGGCTAGCGCACACAGATACGCAGTATTTT.

V usage is TRBV24-1 and J usage is TRBJ1-5; 10 nucleotides line up with TRBD1. Germline CDR1 reads KGHDR; CDR2 reads SFDVKD. This CDR3 comprises 16 residues. V shed 3 bases, J shed 0 bases, and the junction held 1 base outside the gene matches. CDR3 coding DNA: TGTGCCACCAGTGATGGGGACAGGGGTAGCAATCAGCCCCAGCATTTT. This gives the protein CATSDGDRGSNQPQHF.

The chain is built from TRBV2 and TRBJ2-7; 9 bases fit TRBD1. Germline V CDR1 and CDR2: SNHLY, FYNNEI. This CDR3 has 15 amino acids. V was clipped by 6 bases and J by 6 bases; unmatched bases: 12. The CDR3 DNA reads TGTGCCAGCAGGGTCCGGACAGGGGCCTTGGGCGAGCAGTACTTC. It translates to CASRVRTGALGEQYF. Variable domain in full (rest from reference TRBV2 and TRBJ2-7): EPEVTQTPSHQVTQMGQEVILRCVPISNHLYFYWYRQILGQKVEFLVSFYNNEISEKSEIFDDQFSVERPDGSNFTLKIRSTKLEDSAMYFCASRVRTGALGEQYFGPGTRLTVT.

This clonotype was found a few times. The chain uses TRBV7-3 and TRBJ1-1; tentatively, D is TRBD1 (6 bases). Germline assignment: CDR1 SGHTA and CDR2 FQGTGA. Trimming took off 2 bases at V and 5 bases at J, with 15 bases between the two ends. The CDR3 loop spans 15 amino acids. The CDR3 nucleotides are TGTGCCAGCAGCTTAGCGGGGGGCCGGGGGACTGAAGCTTTCTTT. Translated, it gives CASSLAGGRGTEAFF.

This clonotype was observed a handful of times. The chain joins TRBV6-1 to TRBJ1-1; TRBD1 matches 7 bases. Germline lookup yields CDR1 MNHNS and CDR2 SASEGT. This CDR3 is built from 15 residues. Unmatched junction bases numbered 17, after V lost 6 bases and J lost 10 bases. The CDR3 DNA reads as TGTGCCAGCAGCCCAATCGGGCAGGGGGGTTTAACAGCTTTCTTT. Amino acid sequence: CASSPIGQGGLTAFF.

This clonotype has just a few counts. The chain employs TRBV20-1 and TRBJ2-2; D call uncertain. The germline V and J ends were trimmed by 3 bases and 2 bases, with 10 bases remaining between them. This CDR3 contains 14 residues. Per germline, CDR1 DFQATT and CDR2 SNEGSKA (reference sequence). CDR3 nucleotide sequence: TGCAGTGCTAGTTACAGATCCAACACCGGGGAGCTGTTTTTT. The encoded protein is CSASYRSNTGELFF.

This chain connects TRBV7-2 to TRBJ1-1; 7 bases align to TRBD1. Per the germline V gene, CDR1 is SGHTA and CDR2 is FQGNSA. The CDR3 extends over 16 amino acids. Losses at the gene ends were 5 bases for V and 4 bases for J; bases not matched to a gene: 13. The CDR3 bases are TGTGCCAGCAGCCCTATTCTAGGGGGCGCTGGCACTGAAGCTTTCTTT. Its protein product is CASSPILGGAGTEAFF.

This chain joins TRBV20-1 and TRBJ2-2, with 12 positions matching TRBD2. Germline loops: CDR1 DFQATT, CDR2 SNEGSKA (reference sequence). This CDR3 comprises 18 residues. The V gene end was trimmed by 1 base and the J gene end by 6 bases; junction bases not matched to a gene: 12. CDR3 in DNA: TGCAGTGCTAGAGCAGCTAGCGGGGGGGCCGCCCCTGCCGGGGAGCTGTTTTTT. It is translated as CSARAASGGAAPAGELFF.

This chain joins TRBV24-1 and TRBJ1-5; a weak D match, TRBD1 (6 bases). CDR1 and CDR2 (germline): KGHDR, SFDVKD. The CDR3 is 13 residues long. V shed 0 bases and J shed 8 bases, with 7 bases lying between them. In DNA, the CDR3 is TGTGCCACCAGTGATTTGGCAGGGGAGCCCCAGCATTTT. Protein sequence: CATSDLAGEPQHF.

V usage is TRBV6-5 and J usage is TRBJ1-2; possible D gene TRBD1, 5 bases. Trimming removed 2 bases from V and 10 bases from J, with 17 bases in between. The length of the CDR3 is 14 residues. Germline-derived CDR1 and CDR2 are MNHEY and SVGAGI. The DNA of the CDR3 is TGTGCCAGCAGTTACGAGAGAGCAGGGAAAGACTACACCTTC. Translation gives CASSYERAGKDYTF.

Concerning this clonotype itself: Its ends do not fully match the called genes, so a read error is possible. The chain joins TRBV11-1 to TRBJ1-1; 7 positions agree with TRBD1. Germline assignment: CDR1 SGHAT and CDR2 FQDESV (reference sequence). The CDR3 spans 13 residues. The DNA of the CDR3 is TGTGTCAGCAGCCGCTTCAGGGGGACTGAAGCTTTCTTT. The encoded protein is CVSSRFRGTEAFF.

This clonotype occurred a few times. The chain couples TRBV7-2 to TRBJ2-7; D is undetermined. CDR1 is SGHTA, CDR2 FQGNSA, per germline. Trimming left V 7 bases short and J 5 bases short, with 12 bases between. The CDR3 is made up of 12 amino acids. The CDR3 DNA sequence: TGTGCCAGCACGAAAATCCCCGACGAGCAGTACTTC. Amino acids: CASTKIPDEQYF. Looking up the rest from reference TRBV7-2 and TRBJ2-7 gives the full variable domain: GAGVSQSPSNKVTEKGKDVELRCDPISGHTALYWYRQSLGQGLEFLIYFQGNSAPDKSGLPSDRFSAERTGGSVSTLTIQRTQQEDSAVYLCASTKIPDEQYFGPGTRLTVT.

This clonotype occurred a few times. CDR3 region: CASSRAGNYGYTF. The CDR3 nucleotides read TGTGCCAGCAGCCGGGCGGGGAATTATGGCTACACCTTC. The V gene is TRBV7-8, the J gene TRBJ1-2; D remains ambiguous. V was cut by 5 bases and J by 5 bases, with 12 bases left in between. The CDR3 consists of 13 residues. From germline, CDR1 is SGHVS and CDR2 FQNEAQ.